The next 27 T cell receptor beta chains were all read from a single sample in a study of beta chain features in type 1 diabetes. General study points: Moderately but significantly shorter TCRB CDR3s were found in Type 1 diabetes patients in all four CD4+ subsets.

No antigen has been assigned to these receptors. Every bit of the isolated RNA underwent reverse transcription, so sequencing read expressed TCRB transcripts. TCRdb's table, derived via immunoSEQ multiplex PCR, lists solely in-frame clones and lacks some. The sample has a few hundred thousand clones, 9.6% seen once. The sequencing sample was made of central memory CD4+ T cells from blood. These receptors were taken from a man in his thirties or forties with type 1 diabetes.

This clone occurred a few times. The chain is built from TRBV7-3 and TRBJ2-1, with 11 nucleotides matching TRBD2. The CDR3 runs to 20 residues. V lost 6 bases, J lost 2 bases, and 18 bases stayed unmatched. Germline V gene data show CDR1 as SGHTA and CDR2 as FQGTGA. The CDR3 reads CASRHHPPLAGGGTYNEQFF. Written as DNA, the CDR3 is TGTGCCAGCAGGCACCACCCGCCCCTAGCGGGAGGAGGCACCTACAATGAGCAGTTCTTC.

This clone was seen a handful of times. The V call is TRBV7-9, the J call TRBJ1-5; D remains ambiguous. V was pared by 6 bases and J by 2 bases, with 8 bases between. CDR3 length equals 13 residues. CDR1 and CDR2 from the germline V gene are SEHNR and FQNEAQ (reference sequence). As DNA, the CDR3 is TGTGCCAGCAGGGAGTCGCGCAATCAGCCCCAGCATTTT. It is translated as CASRESRNQPQHF. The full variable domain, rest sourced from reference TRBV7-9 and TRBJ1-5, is DTGVSQNPRHKITKRGQNVTFRCDPISEHNRLYWYRQTLGQGPEFLTYFQNEAQLEKSRLLSDRFSAERPKGSFSTLEIQRTEQGDSAMYLCASRESRNQPQHFGDGTRLSIL.

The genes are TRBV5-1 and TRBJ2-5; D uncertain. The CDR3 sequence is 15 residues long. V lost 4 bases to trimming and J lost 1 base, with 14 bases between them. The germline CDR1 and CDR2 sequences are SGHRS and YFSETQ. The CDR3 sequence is CASSPMGGPQETQYF. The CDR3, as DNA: TGCGCCAGCAGCCCTATGGGCGGCCCCCAAGAGACCCAGTACTTC.

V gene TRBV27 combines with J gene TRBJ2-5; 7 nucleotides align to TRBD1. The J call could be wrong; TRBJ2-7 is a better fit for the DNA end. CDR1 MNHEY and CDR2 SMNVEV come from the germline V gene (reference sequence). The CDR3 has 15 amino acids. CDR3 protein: CASSPSGTVGYEQYF. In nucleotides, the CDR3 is TGTGCCAGCAGTCCCTCCGGGACAGTAGGCTACGAGCAGTACTTC.

The CDR3 DNA reads as TGTGCCAGCAGTCTAACGGACACAGGGGTCAAAAACATTCAGTACTTC. Translation gives CASSLTDTGVKNIQYF. The chain links TRBV28 to TRBJ2-4, with 7 bases identical to TRBD1. The CDR3 sequence is 16 residues long. J lost 3 bases, V lost 5 bases, and 10 bases had no gene match. Germline assignment: CDR1 MDHEN and CDR2 SYDVKM.

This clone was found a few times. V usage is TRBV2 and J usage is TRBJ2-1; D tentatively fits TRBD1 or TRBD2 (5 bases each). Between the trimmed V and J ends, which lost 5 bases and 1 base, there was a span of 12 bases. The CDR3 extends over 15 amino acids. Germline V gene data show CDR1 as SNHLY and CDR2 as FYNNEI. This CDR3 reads CASSTGRWSYNEQFF. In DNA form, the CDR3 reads TGTGCCAGCAGTACGGGACGATGGTCCTACAATGAGCAGTTCTTC.

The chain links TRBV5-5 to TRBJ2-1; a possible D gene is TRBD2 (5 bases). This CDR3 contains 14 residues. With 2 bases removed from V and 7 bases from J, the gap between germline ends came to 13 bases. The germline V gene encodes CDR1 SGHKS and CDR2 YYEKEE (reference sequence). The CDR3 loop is CASSLTGISNEQFF. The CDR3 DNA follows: TGTGCCAGCAGCTTAACCGGGATCTCAAATGAGCAGTTCTTC.

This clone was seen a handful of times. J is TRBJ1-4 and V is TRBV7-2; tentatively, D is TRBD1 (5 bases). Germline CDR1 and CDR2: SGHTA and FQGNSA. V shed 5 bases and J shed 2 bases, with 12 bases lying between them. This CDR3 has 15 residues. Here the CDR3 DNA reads TGTGCCAGCAGCCCAACCGGGGGGACTAATGAAAAACTGTTTTTT. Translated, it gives CASSPTGGTNEKLFF.

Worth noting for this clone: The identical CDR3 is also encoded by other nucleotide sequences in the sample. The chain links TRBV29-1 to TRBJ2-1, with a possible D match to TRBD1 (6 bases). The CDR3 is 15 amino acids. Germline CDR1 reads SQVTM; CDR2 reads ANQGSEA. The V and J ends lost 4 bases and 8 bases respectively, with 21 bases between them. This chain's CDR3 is CSVGGHSVPGDEQFF. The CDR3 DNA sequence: TGCAGCGTTGGGGGACATAGCGTCCCTGGGGATGAGCAGTTCTTC.

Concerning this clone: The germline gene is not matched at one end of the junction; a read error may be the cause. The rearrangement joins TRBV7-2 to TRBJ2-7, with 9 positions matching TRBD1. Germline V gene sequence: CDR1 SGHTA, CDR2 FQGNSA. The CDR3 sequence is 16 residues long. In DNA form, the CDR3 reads TGCGCCAGCAGCCTGGGGACAGGGAGGAGCTCCTACGAGCAGTACTTC. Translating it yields CASSLGTGRSSYEQYF.

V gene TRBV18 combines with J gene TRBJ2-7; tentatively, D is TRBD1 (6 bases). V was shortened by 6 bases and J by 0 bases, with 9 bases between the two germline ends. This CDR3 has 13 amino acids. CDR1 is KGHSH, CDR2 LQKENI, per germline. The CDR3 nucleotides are TGTGCCAGCTCGCAGGGGTTCTCCTACGAGCAGTACTTC. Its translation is CASSQGFSYEQYF.

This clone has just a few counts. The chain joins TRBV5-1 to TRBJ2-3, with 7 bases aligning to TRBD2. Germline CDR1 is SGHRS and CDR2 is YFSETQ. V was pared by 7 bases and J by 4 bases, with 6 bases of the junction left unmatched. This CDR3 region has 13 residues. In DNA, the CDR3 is TGCGCCAGCGGGCGGGAGAGGGCAGATACGCAGTATTTT. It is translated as CASGRERADTQYF.

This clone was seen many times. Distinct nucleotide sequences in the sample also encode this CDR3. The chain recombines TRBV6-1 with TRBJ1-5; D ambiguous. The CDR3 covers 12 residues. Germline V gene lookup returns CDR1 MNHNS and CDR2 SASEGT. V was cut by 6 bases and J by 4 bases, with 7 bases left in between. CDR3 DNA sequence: TGTGCCAGCAGCGAACCGAATCAGCCCCAGCATTTT. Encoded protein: CASSEPNQPQHF.

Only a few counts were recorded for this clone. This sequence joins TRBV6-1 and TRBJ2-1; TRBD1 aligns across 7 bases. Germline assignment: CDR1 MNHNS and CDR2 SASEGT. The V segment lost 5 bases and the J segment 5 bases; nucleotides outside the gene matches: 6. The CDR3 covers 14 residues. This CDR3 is CASSPTGEHNEQFF. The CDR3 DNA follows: TGTGCCAGCAGTCCTACAGGGGAGCACAATGAGCAGTTCTTC.

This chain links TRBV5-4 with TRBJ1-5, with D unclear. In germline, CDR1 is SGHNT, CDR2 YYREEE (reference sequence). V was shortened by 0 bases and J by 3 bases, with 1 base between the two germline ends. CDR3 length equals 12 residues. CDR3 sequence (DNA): TGTGCCAGCAGCTTGGCCAATCAGCCCCAGCATTTT. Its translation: CASSLANQPQHF.

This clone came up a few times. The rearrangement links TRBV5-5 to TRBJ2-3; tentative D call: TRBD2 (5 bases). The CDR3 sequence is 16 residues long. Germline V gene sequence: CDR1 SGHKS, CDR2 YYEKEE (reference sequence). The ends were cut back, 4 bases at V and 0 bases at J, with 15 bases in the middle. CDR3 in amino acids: CASSPGLERSTDTQYF. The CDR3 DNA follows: TGTGCCAGCAGCCCAGGACTTGAGCGGAGCACAGATACGCAGTATTTT.

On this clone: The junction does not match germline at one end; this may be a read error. The CDR3 sequence: CAISESEQDPYGQYF. The CDR3 nucleotides are TGTGCCATCAGTGAGTCGGAACAGGACCCCTACGGGCAGTACTTC. The chain uses TRBV10-3 and TRBJ2-7; D is perhaps TRBD1 (5 bases). Germline CDR1 ENHRY, CDR2 SYGVKD. The CDR3 totals 15 residues.

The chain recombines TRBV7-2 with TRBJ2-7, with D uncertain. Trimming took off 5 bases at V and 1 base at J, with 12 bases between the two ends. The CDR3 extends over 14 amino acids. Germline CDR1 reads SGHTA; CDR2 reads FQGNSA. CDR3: CASSRGRASYEQYF. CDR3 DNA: TGTGCCAGCAGCCGAGGACGGGCATCCTACGAGCAGTACTTC.

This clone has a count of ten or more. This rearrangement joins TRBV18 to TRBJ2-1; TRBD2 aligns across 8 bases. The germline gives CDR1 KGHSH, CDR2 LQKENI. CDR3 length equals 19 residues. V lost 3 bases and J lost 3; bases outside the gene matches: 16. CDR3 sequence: CASSPSIAGGGKNYNEQFF. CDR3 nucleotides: TGTGCCAGCTCACCTTCAATTGCGGGAGGCGGAAAAAACTACAATGAGCAGTTCTTC.

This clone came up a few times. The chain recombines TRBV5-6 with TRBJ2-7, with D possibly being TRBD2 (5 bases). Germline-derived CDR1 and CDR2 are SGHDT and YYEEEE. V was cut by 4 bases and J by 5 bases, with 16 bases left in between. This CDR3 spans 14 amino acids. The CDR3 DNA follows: TGTGCCAGCAGCCCTAAACGGAGGATGGACGAGCAGTACTTC. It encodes CASSPKRRMDEQYF.

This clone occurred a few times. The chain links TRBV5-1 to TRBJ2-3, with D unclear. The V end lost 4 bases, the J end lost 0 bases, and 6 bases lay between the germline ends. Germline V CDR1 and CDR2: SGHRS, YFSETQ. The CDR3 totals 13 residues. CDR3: CASSPPSTDTQYF. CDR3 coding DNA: TGCGCCAGCAGCCCCCCCAGCACAGATACGCAGTATTTT. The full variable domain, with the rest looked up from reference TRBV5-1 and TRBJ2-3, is KAGVTQTPRYLIKTRGQQVTLSCSPISGHRSVSWYQQTPGQGLQFLFEYFSETQRNKGNFPGRFSGRQFSNSRSEMNVSTLELGDSALYLCASSPPSTDTQYFGPGTRLTVL.

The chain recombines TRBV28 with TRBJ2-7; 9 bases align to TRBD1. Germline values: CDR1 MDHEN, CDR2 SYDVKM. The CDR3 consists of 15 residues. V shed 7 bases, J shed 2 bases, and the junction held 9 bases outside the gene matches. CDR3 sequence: CASNSGTGWAYEQYF. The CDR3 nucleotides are TGTGCCAGCAACTCCGGGACAGGGTGGGCCTACGAGCAGTACTTC.

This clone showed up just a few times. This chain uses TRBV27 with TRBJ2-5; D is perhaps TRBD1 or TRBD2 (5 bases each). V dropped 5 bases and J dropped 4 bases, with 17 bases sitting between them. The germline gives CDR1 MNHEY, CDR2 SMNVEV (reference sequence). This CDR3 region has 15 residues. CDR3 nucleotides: TGTGCCAGCAGTCCCCGGGACGGAGCTCGAGAGACCCAGTACTTC. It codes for CASSPRDGARETQYF.

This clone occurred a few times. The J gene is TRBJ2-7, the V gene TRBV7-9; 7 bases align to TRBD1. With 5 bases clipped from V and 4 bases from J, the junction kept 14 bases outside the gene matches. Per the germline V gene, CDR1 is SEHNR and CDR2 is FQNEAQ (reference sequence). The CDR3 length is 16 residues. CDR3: CASSQDRARRGYEQYF. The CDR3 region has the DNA TGTGCCAGCAGCCAAGACAGGGCAAGGCGTGGGTACGAGCAGTACTTC. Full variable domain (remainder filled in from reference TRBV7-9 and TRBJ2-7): DTGVSQNPRHKITKRGQNVTFRCDPISEHNRLYWYRQTLGQGPEFLTYFQNEAQLEKSRLLSDRFSAERPKGSFSTLEIQRTEQGDSAMYLCASSQDRARRGYEQYFGPGTRLTVT.

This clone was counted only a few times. The CDR3 DNA sequence: TGTGCCAGCAGCTTACAGGGGGCTGAAGTGGACTATGGCTACACCTTC. Its translation: CASSLQGAEVDYGYTF. The genes are TRBV5-6 and TRBJ1-2, with 9 positions matching TRBD1. Germline loops: CDR1 SGHDT, CDR2 YYEEEE. V lost 2 bases to trimming and J lost 3 bases; unmatched junction nucleotides: 8. The CDR3 is made up of 16 amino acids.

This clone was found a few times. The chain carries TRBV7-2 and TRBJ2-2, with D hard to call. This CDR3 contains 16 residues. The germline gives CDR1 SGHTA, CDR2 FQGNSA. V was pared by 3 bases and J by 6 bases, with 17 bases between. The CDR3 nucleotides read TGTGCCAGCAGCTTTTTCGCAGTTTCTTTCCCCGGGGAGCTGTTTTTT. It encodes CASSFFAVSFPGELFF.

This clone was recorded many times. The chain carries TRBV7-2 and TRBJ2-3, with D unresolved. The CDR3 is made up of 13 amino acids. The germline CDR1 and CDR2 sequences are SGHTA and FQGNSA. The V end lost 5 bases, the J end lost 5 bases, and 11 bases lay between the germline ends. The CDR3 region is CASSVAKGDTQYF. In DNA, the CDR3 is TGTGCCAGCAGCGTTGCGAAAGGAGATACGCAGTATTTT.